The clone carrying this T cell receptor beta chain was detected many times. The antigen is undetermined. This CDR3 has 14 amino acids. Trimming cost V 8 bases and J 0 bases, with 11 bases left between them. The germline V gene has CDR1 MNHEY and CDR2 SVGEGT. The data are from a study of human T cells and chemical hapten exposure. On the study more broadly: In the sensitization step, 2% DPC was placed on about 2 cm by about 2 cm of upper inner arm skin.

Time point in this sample: patch test 1, 2 weeks after DPC sensitization. Treatment in this sample: therapeutic diphenylcyclopropenone sensitization with weekly scalp DPC. General study points: There was no change with DPC sensitization in TCRs above 1 in 1000 frequency. Compared with pre-sensitization or healthy control sets, expanded TCRs clustered more.

The study used a library that attached unique molecular identifiers to individual cDNA molecules. TCRdb analysed the RACE reads with MiXCR anew, one entry per CDR3 protein. The sample lists tens of thousands of distinct CDR3 sequences; 10% to 15% were seen once. This TCR was recovered from a woman in her fifties or sixties with alopecia areata. Some clones in this sample may be carry-over from other donors' samples. The chain couples TRBV6-2 or TRBV6-3 to TRBJ2-1; D is perhaps TRBD2 (7 bases). The material was whole blood, obtained in connection with sensitization to the hapten diphenylcyclopropenone (DPC). CDR3 nucleotide sequence: TGTGCCAGCCGGCGGGGGCTCTCCTACAATGAGCAGTTCTTC. Its translation is CASRRGLSYNEQFF.